A single T cell receptor beta chain is shown here with its context. The antigen remains unidentified. This entry comes from a study of CXCR3-negative and CXCR3-positive naive CD8 T cells. Study results and limitations: Surface CD5 looked about the same in the naive subsets, so the authors worked out TCR strength from TRB CDR3 properties.

cDNA libraries for TRB were generated by 5' RACE incorporating UMI labels. Each CDR3 protein gets one entry in TCRdb, which reprocessed the 5' RACE reads and gives no DNA. The clone table shows roughly 89,000 distinct CDR3 sequences, with the ten largest holding approximately 1.5%. Naive CD8+ T cells carried a CD45RO-CCR7+CD27+CD95- phenotype. Germline-derived CDR1 and CDR2 are LGHNA and YSLEER. The CDR3 is 15 residues long. The sequenced material came from naive CXCR3- CD8+ T cells from blood. Indicated subset: CD45RO-CCR7+CD27+CD95- naive CD8+ T cells lacking CXCR3 (TNR3-). The chain couples TRBV4-3 to TRBJ1-1; TCRdb calls TRBD1, which cannot be checked without DNA. This TCR was recovered from a human donor in good health. Some clones in this sample may be carry-over from other donors' samples. This CDR3 reads CASSPGWGPNTEAFF.